The 10 T cell receptor beta chains presented below share a single source sample, sequenced in a study of T cells in Graves' hyperthyroidism and ophthalmopathy. It was RNA transcripts that yielded the amplified TCR beta CDR3 regions. The HTBI primer set was used in a first-round RT-PCR of the TCR CDR3. One entry per CDR3 protein, called by TCRdb with MiXCR from the multiplex PCR reads. The top ten clones hold around 15% of a sample with some 700,000 distinct CDR3 sequences, 17% of them seen once. Sequences were obtained from blood. These receptors were taken from a man in his fifties with Graves' hyperthyroidism.

As for this clonotype: Its ends do not fully match the called genes, so a read error is possible. The V and J genes are TRBV6-1 and TRBJ2-4; possibly TRBD1 for D (6 bases). CDR3 size: 12 residues. Looked up from germline, CDR1 is MNHNS and CDR2 is SASEGT. CDR3 DNA: TGTGCCGGCAGCGTCCCGGACAGTCTTCAGTACTTC. It yields the protein CAGSVPDSLQYF.

The sample holds many counts of this clonotype. V is TRBV2 and J is TRBJ1-5, with D unresolved. The CDR3 runs 19 residues. Deletions cut 2 bases from V and 0 bases from J, with 20 bases between. Germline CDR1 reads SNHLY; CDR2 reads FYNNEI. CDR3 in DNA: TGTGCCAGCAGTGAAAACTCGGGGTCCCCAATATATAGCAATCAGCCCCAGCATTTT. Translating it yields CASSENSGSPIYSNQPQHF.

This clonotype was recorded at least ten times. The chain employs TRBV2 and TRBJ1-1; D may be TRBD1 (5 bases). The CDR3 loop spans 12 amino acids. Per germline, CDR1 SNHLY and CDR2 FYNNEI. With 0 bases removed from V and 13 bases from J, the gap between germline ends came to 12 bases. DNA for the CDR3: TGTGCCAGCAGTGAAGCGGCGGTGAGGGGTTTCTTT. Its translation is CASSEAAVRGFF.

The table lists this clonotype with many counts. The V and J genes are TRBV12-3 or TRBV12-4 and TRBJ2-2; 7 bases are a match to TRBD1. This CDR3 comprises 14 residues. The junction had 4 bases not matched to a gene; V was cut back by 5 bases and J by 4 bases. The DNA for the CDR3 is TGTGCCAGCAGTCTAGGGACAGTCACCGGGGAGCTGTTTTTT. This sequence encodes CASSLGTVTGELFF.

This clonotype was seen repeatedly, ten times or more. The V call is TRBV2, the J call TRBJ1-1, with D maybe TRBD1 (6 bases). Germline assignment: CDR1 SNHLY and CDR2 FYNNEI. Trimming took 5 bases from V and 3 from J, leaving 13 bases between them. The length of the CDR3 is 14 residues. CDR3: CASSRGEWDTEAFF. DNA of the CDR3: TGTGCCAGCAGTAGGGGGGAATGGGACACTGAAGCTTTCTTT.

This clonotype appeared many times. J is TRBJ2-6 and V is TRBV6-2 or TRBV6-3, with 10 bases aligning to TRBD1. V trimming: 6 bases; J trimming: 2 bases; junction bases outside the gene matches: 7. This CDR3 has 17 amino acids. Germline values: CDR1 MNHEY, CDR2 SVGEGT. CDR3 residues: CASRTRDRGPGANVLTF. The DNA of the CDR3 is TGTGCCAGCAGGACAAGGGACAGGGGCCCTGGGGCCAACGTCCTGACTTTC.

The V call is TRBV7-2, the J call TRBJ2-7; 7 nucleotides match TRBD1. V was pared by 3 bases and J by 0 bases, with 5 bases of the junction left unmatched. Germline V gene sequence: CDR1 SGHTA, CDR2 FQGNSA. This CDR3 is 15 amino acids long. This CDR3 is CASSFMGQNSYEQYF. The CDR3 DNA reads as TGTGCCAGCAGCTTTATGGGACAGAACTCCTACGAGCAGTACTTC. Complete variable domain (other parts from reference TRBV7-2 and TRBJ2-7): GAGVSQSPSNKVTEKGKDVELRCDPISGHTALYWYRQSLGQGLEFLIYFQGNSAPDKSGLPSDRFSAERTGGSVSTLTIQRTQQEDSAVYLCASSFMGQNSYEQYFGPGTRLTVT.

This clonotype was recorded many times. The chain is built from TRBV2 and TRBJ2-1; the match to TRBD2 covers 9 bases. CDR3 length: 13 amino acids. The V and J ends lost 5 bases and 13 bases, in that order; junction bases with no gene match: 9. Germline-derived CDR1 and CDR2 are SNHLY and FYNNEI. Here the CDR3 DNA reads TGTGCCAGCAGTCAAATTAGCGGGGGCCCCCAGTTCTTC. Protein product: CASSQISGGPQFF. Together with reference TRBV2 and TRBJ2-1, the CDR3 gives the full variable domain: EPEVTQTPSHQVTQMGQEVILRCVPISNHLYFYWYRQILGQKVEFLVSFYNNEISEKSEIFDDQFSVERPDGSNFTLKIRSTKLEDSAMYFCASSQISGGPQFFGPGTRLTVL.

The chain couples TRBV6-1 to TRBJ1-1; tentative D call: TRBD1 (6 bases). Germline V CDR1 and CDR2: MNHNS, SASEGT. The CDR3 contains 16 residues. The V end lost 3 bases, the J end lost 0 bases, and 14 bases lay between the germline ends. CDR3 protein: CASSEGATNLNTEAFF. The CDR3 coding sequence is TGTGCCAGCAGTGAGGGGGCCACCAACCTGAACACTGAAGCTTTCTTT.

This clonotype was seen more than once but under ten times. The chain recombines TRBV24-1 with TRBJ2-5; the D gene is possibly TRBD1 (5 bases). From germline, CDR1 is KGHDR and CDR2 SFDVKD. The CDR3 length is 14 residues. Trimming shortened V by 5 bases and J by 5 bases, and 14 bases separated the two germline ends. The DNA for the CDR3 is TGTGCCACCAGTGGTGGGGCCTCGGGCGAGACCCAGTACTTC. Encoded protein: CATSGGASGETQYF.